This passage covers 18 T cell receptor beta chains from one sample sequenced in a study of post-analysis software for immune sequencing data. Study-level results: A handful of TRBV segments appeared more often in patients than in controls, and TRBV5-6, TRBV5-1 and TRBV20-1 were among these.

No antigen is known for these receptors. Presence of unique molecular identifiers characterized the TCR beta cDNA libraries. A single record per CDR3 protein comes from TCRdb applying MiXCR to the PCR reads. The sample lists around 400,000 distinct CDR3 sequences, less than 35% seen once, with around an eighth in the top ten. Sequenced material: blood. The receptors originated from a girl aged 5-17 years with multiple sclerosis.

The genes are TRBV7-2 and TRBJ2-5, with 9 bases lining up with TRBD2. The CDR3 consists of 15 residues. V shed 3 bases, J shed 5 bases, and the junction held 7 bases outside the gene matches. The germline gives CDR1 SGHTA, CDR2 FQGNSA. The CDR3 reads CASSFQAGGGETQYF. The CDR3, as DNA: TGTGCCAGCAGCTTCCAAGCGGGGGGCGGCGAGACCCAGTACTTC.

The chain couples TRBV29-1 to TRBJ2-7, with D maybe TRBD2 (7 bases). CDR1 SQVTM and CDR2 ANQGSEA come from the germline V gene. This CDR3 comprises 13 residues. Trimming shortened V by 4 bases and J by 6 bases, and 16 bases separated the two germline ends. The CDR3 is CSVAGGRTVEQYF. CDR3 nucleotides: TGCAGCGTTGCCGGGGGGAGGACAGTCGAGCAGTACTTC.

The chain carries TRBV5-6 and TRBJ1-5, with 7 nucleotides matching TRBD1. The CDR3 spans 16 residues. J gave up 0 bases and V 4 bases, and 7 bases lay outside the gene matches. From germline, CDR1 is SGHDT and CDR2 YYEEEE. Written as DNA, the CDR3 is TGTGCCAGCAGCCGTGGGACAGCATATAGCAATCAGCCCCAGCATTTT. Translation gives CASSRGTAYSNQPQHF.

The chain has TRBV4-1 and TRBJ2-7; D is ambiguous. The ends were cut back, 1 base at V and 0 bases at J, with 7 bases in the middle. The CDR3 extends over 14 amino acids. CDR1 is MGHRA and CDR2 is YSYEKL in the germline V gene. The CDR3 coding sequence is TGCGCCAGCAGCCAAGGGTCGAACTCCTACGAGCAGTACTTC. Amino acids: CASSQGSNSYEQYF.

In DNA form, the CDR3 reads TGTGCCAGCAGCTGGGGGACAGGGGAAGAGACCCAGTACTTC. As protein: CASSWGTGEETQYF. V gene TRBV7-9 combines with J gene TRBJ2-5; 10 nucleotides match TRBD1. CDR1 is SEHNR, CDR2 FQNEAQ, per germline (reference sequence). The CDR3 contains 14 residues. V lost 4 bases, J lost 3 bases, and 2 bases stayed unmatched. The variable domain in full, with the rest retrieved from reference TRBV7-9 and TRBJ2-5, is DTGVSQNPRHKITKRGQNVTFRCDPISEHNRLYWYRQTLGQGPEFLTYFQNEAQLEKSRLLSDRFSAERPKGSFSTLEIQRTEQGDSAMYLCASSWGTGEETQYFGPGTRLLVL.

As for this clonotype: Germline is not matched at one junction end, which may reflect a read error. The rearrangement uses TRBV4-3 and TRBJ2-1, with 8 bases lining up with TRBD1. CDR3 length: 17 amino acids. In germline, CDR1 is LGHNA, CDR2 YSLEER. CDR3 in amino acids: CANSQDFRTGPYNEQFF. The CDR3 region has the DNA TGCGCCAACAGCCAAGATTTTAGGACAGGGCCCTACAATGAGCAGTTCTTC.

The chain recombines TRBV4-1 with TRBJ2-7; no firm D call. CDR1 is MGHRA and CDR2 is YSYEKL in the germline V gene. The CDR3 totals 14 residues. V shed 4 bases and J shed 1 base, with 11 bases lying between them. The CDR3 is CASSPWPASYEQYF. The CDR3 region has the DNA TGCGCCAGCAGCCCTTGGCCGGCTTCCTACGAGCAGTACTTC.

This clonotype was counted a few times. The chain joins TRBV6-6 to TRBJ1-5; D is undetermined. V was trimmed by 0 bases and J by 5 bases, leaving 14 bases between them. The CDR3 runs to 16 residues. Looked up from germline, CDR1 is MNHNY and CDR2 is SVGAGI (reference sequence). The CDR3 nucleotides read TGTGCCAGCAGTTACTCAGGTGGCAGGTCAGATCAGCCCCAGCATTTT. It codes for CASSYSGGRSDQPQHF.

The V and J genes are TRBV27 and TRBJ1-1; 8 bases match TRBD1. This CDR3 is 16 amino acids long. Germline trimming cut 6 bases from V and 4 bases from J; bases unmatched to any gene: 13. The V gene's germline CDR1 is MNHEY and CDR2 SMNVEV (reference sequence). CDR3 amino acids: CASSPTRTGRTTEAFF. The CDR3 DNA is TGTGCCAGCAGCCCAACCCGGACAGGGAGAACCACTGAAGCTTTCTTT.

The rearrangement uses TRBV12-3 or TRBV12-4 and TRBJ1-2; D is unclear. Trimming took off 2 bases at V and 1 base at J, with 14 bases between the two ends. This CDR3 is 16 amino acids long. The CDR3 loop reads CASSLTRNSINYGYTF. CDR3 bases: TGTGCCAGCAGTTTAACACGGAACTCGATTAACTATGGCTACACCTTC.

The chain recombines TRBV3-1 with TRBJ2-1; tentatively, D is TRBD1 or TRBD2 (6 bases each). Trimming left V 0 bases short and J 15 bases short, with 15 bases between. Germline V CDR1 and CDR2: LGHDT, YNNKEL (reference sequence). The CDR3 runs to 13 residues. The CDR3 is CASSQEGGGRLFF. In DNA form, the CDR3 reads TGTGCCAGCAGCCAAGAAGGAGGGGGGAGGCTGTTCTTC.

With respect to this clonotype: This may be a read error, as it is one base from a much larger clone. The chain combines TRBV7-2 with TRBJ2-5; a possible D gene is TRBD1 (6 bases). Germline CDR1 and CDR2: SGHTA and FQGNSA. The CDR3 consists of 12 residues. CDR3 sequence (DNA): TGTGTCAGCAGCTACAGGGAAGAGACCCAGTACTTC. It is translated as CVSSYREETQYF.

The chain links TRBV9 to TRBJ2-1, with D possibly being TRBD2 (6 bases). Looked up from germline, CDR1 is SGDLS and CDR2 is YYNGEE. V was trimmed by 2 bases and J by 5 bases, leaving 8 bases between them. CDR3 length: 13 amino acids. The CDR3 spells CASSVDYHNEQFF. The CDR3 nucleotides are TGTGCCAGCAGCGTGGACTACCACAATGAGCAGTTCTTC.

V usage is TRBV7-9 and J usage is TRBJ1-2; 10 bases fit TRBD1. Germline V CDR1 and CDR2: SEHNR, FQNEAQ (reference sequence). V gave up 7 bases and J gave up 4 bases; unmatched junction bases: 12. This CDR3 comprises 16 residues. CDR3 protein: CASTDRDRGPIYGYTF. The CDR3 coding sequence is TGTGCCAGCACGGACCGGGACAGGGGCCCAATCTATGGCTACACCTTC. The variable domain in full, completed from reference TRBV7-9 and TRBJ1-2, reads DTGVSQNPRHKITKRGQNVTFRCDPISEHNRLYWYRQTLGQGPEFLTYFQNEAQLEKSRLLSDRFSAERPKGSFSTLEIQRTEQGDSAMYLCASTDRDRGPIYGYTFGSGTRLTVV.

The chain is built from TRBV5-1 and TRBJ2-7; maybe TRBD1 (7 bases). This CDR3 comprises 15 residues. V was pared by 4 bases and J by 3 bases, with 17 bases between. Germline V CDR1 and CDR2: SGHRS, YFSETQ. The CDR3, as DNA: TGCGCCAGCAGCCCGGAGGGGACAGCCCTCTACGAGCAGTACTTC. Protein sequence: CASSPEGTALYEQYF.

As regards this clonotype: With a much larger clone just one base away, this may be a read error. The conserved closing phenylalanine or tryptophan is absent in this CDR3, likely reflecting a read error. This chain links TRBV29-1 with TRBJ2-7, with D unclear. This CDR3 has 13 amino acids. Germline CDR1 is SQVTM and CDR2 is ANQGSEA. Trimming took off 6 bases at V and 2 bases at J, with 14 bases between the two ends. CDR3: CSVRPAGAYEQYI. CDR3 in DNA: TGCAGCGTCCGACCGGCAGGAGCCTACGAGCAGTACATC.

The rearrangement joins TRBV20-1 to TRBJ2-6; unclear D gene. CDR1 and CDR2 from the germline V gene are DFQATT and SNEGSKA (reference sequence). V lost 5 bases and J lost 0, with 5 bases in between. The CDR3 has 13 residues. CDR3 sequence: CSAFNSGANVLTF. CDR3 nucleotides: TGCAGTGCTTTTAACTCTGGGGCCAACGTCCTGACTTTC.

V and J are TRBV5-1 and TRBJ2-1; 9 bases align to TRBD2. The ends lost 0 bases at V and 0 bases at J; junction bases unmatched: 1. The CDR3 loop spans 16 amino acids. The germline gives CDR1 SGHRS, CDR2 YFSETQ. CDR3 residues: CASSLVLAGSYNEQFF. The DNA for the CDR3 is TGCGCCAGCAGCTTGGTACTAGCGGGCTCCTACAATGAGCAGTTCTTC.